This TCR beta chain was documented in a study of post-analysis software for immune sequencing data. Study overall: The cohort encompassed relapsing-remitting, secondary progressive and progressive-relapsing multiple sclerosis disease courses.

CDR3 length: 16 residues. Germline CDR1 reads DFQATT; CDR2 reads SNEGSKA (reference sequence). As concerns this clonotype: Its antigen remains unknown. At one boundary the junction diverges from the germline segment, which might be a read error.

General study findings and limits: TRBV5-6, TRBV5-1 and TRBV20-1 were among roughly 5 TRBV segments more frequent in patients than controls. For normalized Chao1 diversity, multiple sclerosis patients scored significantly lower than controls did. Clustering by F measure revealed strong co-clustering among samples prepared together in one batch.

Carried by the TCR beta cDNA libraries were unique molecular identifiers. TCRdb re-called the PCR reads through MiXCR, storing one row per CDR3 protein. The data show around 400,000 distinct CDR3 sequences, around 33% seen once. The sequence was collected from a girl under 18 with multiple sclerosis. Sequencing input: blood. The chain combines TRBV20-1 with TRBJ1-6, with a possible D match to TRBD1 (5 bases). The CDR3 is CSAREGHLPFNSPPHF. The DNA for the CDR3 is TGCAGTGCTAGAGAAGGACATCTACCCTTTAATTCACCCCCCCACTTT.